Included here is one T cell receptor (beta chain) sequence, with context. Antigen: not known. The timepoints at which blood was sampled were baseline, cycle 4 day 1, and cycle 7 day 1. The sample belongs to a study of OX40 agonist ivuxolimab in advanced cancers. Notes on the study in general: The mean number of expanded clones was higher in CD8+ T cells than in CD4+. Some of the nonresponding patients also showed low levels of normalized T-cell clonal expansion.

TCRdb's table, derived via immunoSEQ multiplex PCR, lists solely in-frame clones and lacks some. This sample has approximately 35,000 clones, with approximately 79% found just once. V dropped 0 bases and J dropped 8 bases, with 14 bases sitting between them. CDR1 is SGHAT, CDR2 FQNNGV, per germline. The CDR3 contains 16 residues. The chain recombines TRBV11-2 with TRBJ1-6, with D possibly matching TRBD1 (6 bases). The TCR originated in an adult with an advanced solid tumor such as melanoma, head and neck, liver or kidney cancer. The source material was CD4+ or CD8+ T cells sorted from blood, sampled in a trial of the OX40 agonist ivuxolimab. DNA for the CDR3: TGTGCCAGCAGCTTAGAAGTGGGGGGCGCTTATTCACCCCTCCACTTT. Its translation: CASSLEVGGAYSPLHF.